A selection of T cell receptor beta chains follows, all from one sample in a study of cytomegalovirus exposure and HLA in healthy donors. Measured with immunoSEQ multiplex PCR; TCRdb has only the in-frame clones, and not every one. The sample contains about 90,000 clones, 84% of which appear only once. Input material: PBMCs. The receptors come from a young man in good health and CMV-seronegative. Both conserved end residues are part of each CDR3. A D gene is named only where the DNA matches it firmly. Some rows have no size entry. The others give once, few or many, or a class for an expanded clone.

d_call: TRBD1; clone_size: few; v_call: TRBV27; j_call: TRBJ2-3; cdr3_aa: CASRRPGQGTDTQYF; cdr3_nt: TGTGCCAGCAGGCGACCGGGACAGGGGACAGATACGCAGTATTTT
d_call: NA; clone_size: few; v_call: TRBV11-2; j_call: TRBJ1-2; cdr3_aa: CASSLSGGGGYGYTF; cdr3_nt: TGTGCCAGCAGCTTATCGGGAGGTGGGGGCTATGGCTACACCTTC
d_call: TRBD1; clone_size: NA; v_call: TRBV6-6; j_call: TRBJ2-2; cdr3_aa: CASSGTGPTGELFF; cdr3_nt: TGTGCCAGCAGTGGGACAGGGCCCACCGGGGAGCTGTTTTTT
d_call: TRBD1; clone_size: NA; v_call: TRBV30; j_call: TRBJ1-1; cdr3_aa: CAWRGQGISYTEAFF; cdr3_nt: TGTGCCTGGAGGGGACAGGGTATAAGCTACACTGAAGCTTTCTTT
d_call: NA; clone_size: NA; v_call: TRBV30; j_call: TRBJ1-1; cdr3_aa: CAWSGRGNTEAFF; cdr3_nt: TGTGCCTGGAGTGGCAGGGGGAACACTGAAGCTTTCTTT
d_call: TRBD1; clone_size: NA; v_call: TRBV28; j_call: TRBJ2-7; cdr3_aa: CASSSPGQGGEQYF; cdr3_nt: TGTGCCAGCAGTTCTCCCGGACAGGGCGGGGAGCAGTACTTC
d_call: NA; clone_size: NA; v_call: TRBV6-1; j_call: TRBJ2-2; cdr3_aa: CASSAEFVAGELFF; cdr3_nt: TGTGCCAGCAGTGCCGAGTTTGTCGCCGGGGAGCTGTTTTTT
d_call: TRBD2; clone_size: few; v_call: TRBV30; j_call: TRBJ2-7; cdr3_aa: CACRQAVASGSYEQYF; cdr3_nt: TGTGCCTGCCGACAGGCGGTGGCTAGCGGGAGCTACGAGCAGTACTTC
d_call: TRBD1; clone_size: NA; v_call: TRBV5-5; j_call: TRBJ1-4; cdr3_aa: CASSFDRGIATNEKLFF; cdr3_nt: TGTGCCAGCAGCTTCGACAGGGGTATTGCAACTAATGAAAAACTGTTTTTT
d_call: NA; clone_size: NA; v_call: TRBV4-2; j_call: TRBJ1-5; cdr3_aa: CASSQEYEFNQPQHF; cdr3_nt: TGTGCCAGCAGCCAAGAGTACGAGTTCAATCAGCCCCAGCATTTT
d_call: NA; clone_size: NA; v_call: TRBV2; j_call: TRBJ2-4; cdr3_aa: CASSEGTNIQYF; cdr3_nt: TGTGCCAGCAGTGAGGGCACAAACATTCAGTACTTC
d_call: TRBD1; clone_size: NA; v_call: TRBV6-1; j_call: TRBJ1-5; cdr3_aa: CASSGQGGQPQHF; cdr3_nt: TGCGCCAGCAGCGGACAGGGAGGTCAGCCCCAGCATTTT
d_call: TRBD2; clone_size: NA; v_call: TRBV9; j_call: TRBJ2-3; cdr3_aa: CASSSLAGETDTQYF; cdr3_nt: TGTGCCAGCAGCTCGCTAGCGGGAGAGACAGATACGCAGTATTTT
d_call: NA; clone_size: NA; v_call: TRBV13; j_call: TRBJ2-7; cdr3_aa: CASSSQRYSYEQYF; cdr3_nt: TGTGCCAGCAGCTCCCAGCGGTACTCCTACGAGCAGTACTTC
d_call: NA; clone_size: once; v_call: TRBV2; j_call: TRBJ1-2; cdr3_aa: CASSRVGANYGYTF; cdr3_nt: TGTGCCAGCAGTCGCGTCGGGGCTAACTATGGCTACACCTTC
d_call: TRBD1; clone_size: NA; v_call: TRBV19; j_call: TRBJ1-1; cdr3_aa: CASSARQGIRTGTEAFF; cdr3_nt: TGTGCCAGTAGTGCTCGACAGGGGATAAGGACGGGTACTGAAGCTTTCTTT
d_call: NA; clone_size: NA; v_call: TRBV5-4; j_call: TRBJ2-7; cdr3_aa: CASSLNRGGSYEQYF; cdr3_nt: TGTGCCAGCAGCTTAAACAGGGGAGGTTCCTACGAGCAGTACTTC
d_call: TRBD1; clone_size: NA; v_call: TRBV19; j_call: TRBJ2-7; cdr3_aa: CASSILRDRVSEQYF; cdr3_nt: TGTGCCAGTAGTATACTGCGGGACAGGGTCAGCGAGCAGTACTTC
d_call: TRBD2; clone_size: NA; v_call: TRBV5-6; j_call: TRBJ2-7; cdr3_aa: CASSFAVAGGYEQYF; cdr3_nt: TGTGCCAGCAGCTTTGCTGTTGCGGGAGGCTACGAGCAGTACTTC
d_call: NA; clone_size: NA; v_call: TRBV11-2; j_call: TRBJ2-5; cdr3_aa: CASSLVQETQYF; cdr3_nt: TGTGCCAGCAGCTTAGTACAAGAGACCCAGTACTTC
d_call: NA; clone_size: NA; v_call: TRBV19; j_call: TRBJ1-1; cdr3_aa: CASSYGNEAFF; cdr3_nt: TGTGCCAGTAGTTATGGCAATGAAGCTTTCTTT
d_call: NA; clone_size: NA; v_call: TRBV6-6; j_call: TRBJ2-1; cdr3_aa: CASRQTASYNEQFF; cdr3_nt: TGTGCCAGCAGGCAGACAGCATCCTACAATGAGCAGTTCTTC
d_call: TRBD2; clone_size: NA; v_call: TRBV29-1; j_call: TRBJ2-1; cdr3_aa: CSVGGLAGVQFF; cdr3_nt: TGCAGCGTTGGGGGACTAGCGGGAGTTCAGTTCTTC
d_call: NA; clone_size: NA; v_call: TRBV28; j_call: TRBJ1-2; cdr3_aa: CASSSITLGLRDYGYTF; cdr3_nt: TGTGCCAGCAGTTCCATAACCTTGGGCCTTCGCGACTATGGCTACACCTTC
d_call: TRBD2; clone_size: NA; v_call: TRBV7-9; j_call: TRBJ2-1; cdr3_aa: CASSLAGLAGGNEQFF; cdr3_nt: TGTGCCAGCAGCTTAGCAGGCCTAGCGGGAGGGAATGAGCAGTTCTTC
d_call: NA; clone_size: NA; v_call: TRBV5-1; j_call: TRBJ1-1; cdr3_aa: CASRGTGPHRDTEAFF; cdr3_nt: TGCGCCAGCAGAGGAACGGGACCCCACAGGGACACTGAAGCTTTCTTT
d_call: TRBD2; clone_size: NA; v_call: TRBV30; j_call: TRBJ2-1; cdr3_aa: CAWSKGRVVGQFF; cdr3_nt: TGTGCCTGGAGTAAAGGGAGGGTGGTTGGACAGTTCTTC
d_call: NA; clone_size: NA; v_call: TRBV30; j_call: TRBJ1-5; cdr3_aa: CAWAGSNQPQHF; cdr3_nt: TGTGCCTGGGCAGGGAGCAATCAGCCCCAGCATTTT
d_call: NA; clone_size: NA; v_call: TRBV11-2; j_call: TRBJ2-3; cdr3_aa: CASSLGRDWITDTQYF; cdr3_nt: TGTGCCAGCAGCTTAGGAAGGGACTGGATCACAGATACGCAGTATTTT
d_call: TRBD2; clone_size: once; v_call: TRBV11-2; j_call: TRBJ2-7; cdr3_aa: CASSLDSGSSYEQYF; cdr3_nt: TGTGCCAGCAGCTTAGATAGCGGGAGTTCCTACGAGCAGTACTTC
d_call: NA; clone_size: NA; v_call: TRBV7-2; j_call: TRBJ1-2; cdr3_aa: CASSLVTVTVTNYGYTF; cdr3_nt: TGTGCCAGCAGCTTAGTAACTGTGACAGTAACTAACTATGGCTACACCTTC
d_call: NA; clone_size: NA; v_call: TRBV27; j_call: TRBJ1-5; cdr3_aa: CASSWAYSNQPQHF; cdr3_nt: TGTGCCAGCAGTTGGGCGTATAGCAATCAGCCCCAGCATTTT
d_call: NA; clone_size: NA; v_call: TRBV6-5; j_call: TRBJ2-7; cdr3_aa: CASSYEGYEQYF; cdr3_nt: TGTGCCAGCAGTTACGAGGGTTACGAGCAGTACTTC
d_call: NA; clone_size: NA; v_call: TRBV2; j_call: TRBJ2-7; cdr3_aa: CATRGGSGRRWGYEQYF; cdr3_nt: TGTGCCACAAGGGGGGGGTCGGGACGGCGGTGGGGATACGAGCAGTACTTC
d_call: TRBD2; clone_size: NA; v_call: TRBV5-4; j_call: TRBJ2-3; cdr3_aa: CASSSGGPTGGDTQYF; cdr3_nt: TGTGCCAGCAGCTCGGGTGGCCCTACGGGAGGGGATACGCAGTATTTT
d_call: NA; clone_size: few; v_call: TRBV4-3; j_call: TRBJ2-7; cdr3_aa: CASSQVSGGTDSYEQYF; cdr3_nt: TGCGCCAGCAGCCAAGTCAGCGGAGGGACAGATTCCTACGAGCAGTACTTC
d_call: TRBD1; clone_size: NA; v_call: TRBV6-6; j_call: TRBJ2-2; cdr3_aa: CASSQGVDPGELFF; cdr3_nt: TGTGCCAGCAGCCAGGGGGTAGATCCCGGGGAGCTGTTTTTT
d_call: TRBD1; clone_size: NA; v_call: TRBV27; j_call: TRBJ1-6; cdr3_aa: CASRPDRANSPLHF; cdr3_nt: TGTGCCAGCAGACCGGACAGGGCAAATTCACCCCTCCACTTT
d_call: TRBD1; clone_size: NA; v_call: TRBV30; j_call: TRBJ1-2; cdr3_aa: CAWSVPWDRVIDGYTF; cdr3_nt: TGTGCCTGGAGTGTACCCTGGGACAGGGTTATTGATGGCTACACCTTC
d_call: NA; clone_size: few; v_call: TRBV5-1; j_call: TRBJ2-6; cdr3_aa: CASSLGGQPVLTF; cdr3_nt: TGCGCCAGCAGCTTGGGCGGACAGCCCGTCCTGACTTTC
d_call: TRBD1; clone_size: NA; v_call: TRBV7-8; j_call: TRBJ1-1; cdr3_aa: CASSLIGTGMTEAFF; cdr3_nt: TGTGCCAGCAGCTTAATTGGGACAGGGATGACTGAAGCTTTCTTT